This TCR beta chain was sequenced in a study of T cell responses to AZD1222 COVID-19 vaccine. The V and J ends lost 3 bases and 9 bases, in that order; junction bases with no gene match: 24. The CDR3 has 20 amino acids. The V gene's germline CDR1 is LGHDT and CDR2 YNNKEL (reference sequence). Profiled with immunoSEQ multiplex PCR; TCRdb holds only in-frame clones, not every one. This repertoire shows tens of thousands of clones, around 90% found once; its top ten account for roughly 24%. This chain uses TRBV3-1 (or the pseudogene TRBV3-2) with TRBJ1-3, with 9 positions matching TRBD1. Material: peripheral blood, obtained on day 0 of AZD1222 vaccination. This receptor was taken from an adult in good health. As DNA, the CDR3 is TGTGCCAGCAGCCAGAGTGCCGGGACAGGGATATTTCTCTGGAAAGGCACCATATATTTT. Amino acid sequence: CASSQSAGTGIFLWKGTIYF.